Reported below is one T cell receptor (beta chain). These data come from a study of blood T cell repertoires in COVID-19. The data were produced by immunoSEQ multiplex PCR, yet TCRdb's version contains in-frame clones alone and is incomplete. The data contain about 410,000 clones, around 89% of them singletons. This sequence originates from a woman aged 40 to 55 with COVID-19, enrolled during active disease. The sequenced sample was peripheral blood.

The CDR3 loop is CASSVGVGSYEQYF. CDR3 bases: TGTGCCAGCAGTGTAGGAGTGGGCTCCTACGAGCAGTACTTC. This chain uses TRBV2 with TRBJ2-7; D ambiguous. There are 14 residues in the CDR3. Germline CDR1 SNHLY, CDR2 FYNNEI. Trimming took 4 bases from V and 0 from J, leaving 10 bases between them.